Following are 17 T cell receptor beta chains from one sample sequenced in a study of blood T cells in healthy people across ages. Sample-barcoded 5' priming and a J-beta primer mix drove a second PCR of roughly 6 to 12 cycles. TCRdb redid the calling of the 5' RACE reads with MiXCR, one entry per CDR3 protein. The profile shows hundreds of thousands of distinct CDR3 sequences, approximately 60% of them singletons. Sequenced input: blood. The receptors were gathered from a man between 35 and 55 years old in good health.

CDR3 sequence (DNA): TGTGCCAGCAGCGTAGCCGGGGGGGATAATTCACCCCTCCACTTT. Protein product: CASSVAGGDNSPLHF. V is TRBV9 and J is TRBJ1-6; a weak D match, TRBD1 (5 bases). Germline-derived CDR1 and CDR2 are SGDLS and YYNGEE. This CDR3 region has 15 residues. The V end was cut by 0 bases, the J end by 5 bases, with 9 bases between.

The genes are TRBV20-1 and TRBJ1-2, with D possibly matching TRBD1 (5 bases). This CDR3 spans 13 amino acids. With 0 bases removed from V and 7 bases from J, the gap between germline ends came to 12 bases. The germline V gene has CDR1 DFQATT and CDR2 SNEGSKA (reference sequence). The CDR3 sequence: CSARDWGTSGYTF. The CDR3 bases are TGCAGTGCTAGAGATTGGGGGACGAGTGGCTACACCTTC.

This chain joins TRBV20-1 and TRBJ2-1, with 9 bases identical to TRBD2. The length of the CDR3 is 16 residues. V gave up 5 bases and J gave up 4 bases; unmatched junction bases: 12. CDR1 and CDR2 from the germline V gene are DFQATT and SNEGSKA (reference sequence). The DNA of the CDR3 is TGCAGTGCTCCGCAATCGGGGCGGGGGGGATACAATGAGCAGTTCTTC. This sequence encodes CSAPQSGRGGYNEQFF.

This chain joins TRBV27 and TRBJ2-5, with 12 bases lining up with TRBD2. The V segment lost 5 bases and the J segment 1 base; nucleotides outside the gene matches: 5. Germline V lookup: CDR1 MNHEY, CDR2 SMNVEV (reference sequence). This CDR3 spans 16 amino acids. The CDR3 DNA follows: TGTGCCAGCAGTATCACTAGCGGGAGGCGCCAAGAGACCCAGTACTTC. Translated, it gives CASSITSGRRQETQYF.

This clonotype was observed a handful of times. The gene calls are TRBV7-9 and TRBJ2-1; D is possibly TRBD1 (6 bases). Germline CDR1 SEHNR, CDR2 FQNEAQ (reference sequence). This CDR3 has 14 residues. V was trimmed by 0 bases and J by 8 bases, leaving 11 bases between them. The CDR3 region has the DNA TGTGCCAGCAGCTTAGCCTCCAGGGGCCATGAGCAGTTCTTC. Translating gives CASSLASRGHEQFF.

This chain links TRBV10-3 with TRBJ1-1, with TRBD1 identical over 7 bases. V shed 6 bases, J shed 1 base, and the junction held 5 bases outside the gene matches. The CDR3 runs to 14 residues. Germline V gene sequence: CDR1 ENHRY, CDR2 SYGVKD. CDR3 residues: CAIRSGQRNTEAFF. The CDR3 DNA sequence: TGTGCCATCAGGTCGGGACAGCGGAACACTGAAGCTTTCTTT.

The gene calls are TRBV29-1 and TRBJ2-2; either TRBD1 or TRBD2 may fit D (5 bases each). The V gene lost 7 bases and the J gene lost 7 bases, with 13 bases spanning the gap. The CDR3 consists of 12 residues. Germline V gives CDR1 SQVTM, CDR2 ANQGSEA. CDR3 protein: CSGEGLGGELFF. CDR3 nucleotides: TGCAGCGGAGAGGGGTTAGGCGGGGAGCTGTTTTTT.

This chain connects TRBV28 to TRBJ2-7; no definite D call. The ends were cut back, 6 bases at V and 2 bases at J, with 11 bases in the middle. The CDR3 loop spans 13 amino acids. Germline V gives CDR1 MDHEN, CDR2 SYDVKM. The CDR3 loop is CASRFAGAYEQYF. CDR3 coding DNA: TGTGCCAGCAGATTTGCTGGCGCCTACGAGCAGTACTTC.

The J gene is TRBJ2-7, the V gene TRBV4-2; possible D gene TRBD2, 7 bases. Trimming left V 0 bases short and J 1 base short, with 13 bases between. The CDR3 is 16 amino acids. Germline CDR1 LGHNA, CDR2 YNFKEQ. The CDR3 region is CASSQDEGGGSYEQYF. The CDR3, as DNA: TGTGCCAGCAGCCAAGATGAGGGGGGGGGTTCCTACGAGCAGTACTTC.

This clonotype was recorded once. An end of the junction does not agree with germline; a read error may underlie this. This chain joins TRBV9 and TRBJ1-6; 9 positions match TRBD1. Germline CDR1 reads SGDLS; CDR2 reads YYNGEE. This CDR3 is built from 16 residues. This CDR3 is CASSVGTGIYNSPLHF. The CDR3 DNA reads TGTGCCAGTAGCGTGGGGACAGGGATTTATAATTCACCCCTCCACTTT.

The chain uses TRBV27 and TRBJ2-1, with D tentatively TRBD1 or TRBD2 (6 bases each). Trimming removed 3 bases from V and 3 bases from J, with 15 bases in between. The CDR3 covers 16 residues. CDR1 is MNHEY and CDR2 is SMNVEV in the germline V gene (reference sequence). The CDR3 loop is CASSLLGGRNYNEQFF. The CDR3 DNA reads TGTGCCAGCAGTTTGCTGGGGGGCCGTAACTACAATGAGCAGTTCTTC.

This clonotype turned up a few times. This rearrangement joins TRBV7-9 to TRBJ1-2; D uncertain. The CDR3 has 16 residues. Germline loops: CDR1 SEHNR, CDR2 FQNEAQ (reference sequence). V lost 4 bases to trimming and J lost 8 bases, with 23 bases between them. The CDR3 reads CASSSTASPARWGYTF. In nucleotides, the CDR3 is TGTGCCAGCAGCTCGACGGCCTCCCCGGCGAGATGGGGCTACACCTTC.

The chain combines TRBV28 with TRBJ2-3, with D possibly being TRBD1 (5 bases). Trimming pared 6 bases from V and 3 bases from J, leaving 19 bases between. This CDR3 is built from 16 residues. The germline V gene has CDR1 MDHEN and CDR2 SYDVKM. This CDR3 is CASSPHRSQRTDTQYF. CDR3 sequence (DNA): TGTGCCAGCAGCCCCCACAGGTCGCAGAGGACAGATACGCAGTATTTT.

This clonotype has a handful of counts. The chain is built from TRBV11-1 and TRBJ2-3; 8 bases map to TRBD1. CDR1 is SGHAT, CDR2 FQDESV, per germline (reference sequence). V lost 7 bases, J lost 4 bases, and 16 bases stayed unmatched. This CDR3 region has 17 residues. In DNA form, the CDR3 reads TGTGCCAGCACCCCCGGAATAGGAGACAGGGGAGCAGATACGCAGTATTTT. Its translation: CASTPGIGDRGADTQYF. The entire variable domain, with the rest obtained from reference TRBV11-1 and TRBJ2-3, is as follows: EAEVAQSPRYKITEKSQAVAFWCDPISGHATLYWYRQILGQGPELLVQFQDESVVDDSQLPKDRFSAERLKGVDSTLKIQPAELGDSAMYLCASTPGIGDRGADTQYFGPGTRLTVL.

A word on this clonotype: At one end, the junction sequence differs from germline, possibly due to a read error. V is TRBV11-1 and J is TRBJ2-1, with 7 bases matching TRBD1. The CDR3 sequence is 13 residues long. The V gene's germline CDR1 is SGHAT and CDR2 FQDESV (reference sequence). The CDR3, as DNA: TGTGCCAGCAACTTACAGGGGTCCAATGAGCAGTTCTTC. This encodes CASNLQGSNEQFF.

This chain uses TRBV9 with TRBJ2-3, with a weak D call TRBD1 (5 bases). CDR3 length: 15 residues. Trimming stripped 4 bases from V and 0 bases from J, with 12 bases between. Germline V gene data show CDR1 as SGDLS and CDR2 as YYNGEE. CDR3: CASSPQGLSTDTQYF. CDR3 in DNA: TGTGCCAGCAGCCCTCAGGGCCTCAGCACAGATACGCAGTATTTT.

This chain joins TRBV7-2 and TRBJ2-2; TRBD2 matches 8 bases. CDR3 length: 16 residues. The germline V gene encodes CDR1 SGHTA and CDR2 FQGNSA. The trim removed 2 bases at V and 5 bases at J, leaving 7 bases unmatched. The DNA of the CDR3 is TGTGCCAGCAGCTTATCCGGGACTAGGGGTACCGGGGAGCTGTTTTTT. This gives the protein CASSLSGTRGTGELFF.